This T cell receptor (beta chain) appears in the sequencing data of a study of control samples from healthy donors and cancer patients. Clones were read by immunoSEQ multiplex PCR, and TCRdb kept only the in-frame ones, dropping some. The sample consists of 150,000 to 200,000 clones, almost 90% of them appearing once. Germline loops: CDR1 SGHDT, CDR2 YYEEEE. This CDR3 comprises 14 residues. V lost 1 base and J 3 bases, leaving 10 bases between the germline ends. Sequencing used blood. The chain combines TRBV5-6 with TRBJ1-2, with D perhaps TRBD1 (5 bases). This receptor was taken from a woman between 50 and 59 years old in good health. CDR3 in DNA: TGTGCCAGCAGCTTGACGGGGCGCGACTATGGCTACACCTTC. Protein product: CASSLTGRDYGYTF.